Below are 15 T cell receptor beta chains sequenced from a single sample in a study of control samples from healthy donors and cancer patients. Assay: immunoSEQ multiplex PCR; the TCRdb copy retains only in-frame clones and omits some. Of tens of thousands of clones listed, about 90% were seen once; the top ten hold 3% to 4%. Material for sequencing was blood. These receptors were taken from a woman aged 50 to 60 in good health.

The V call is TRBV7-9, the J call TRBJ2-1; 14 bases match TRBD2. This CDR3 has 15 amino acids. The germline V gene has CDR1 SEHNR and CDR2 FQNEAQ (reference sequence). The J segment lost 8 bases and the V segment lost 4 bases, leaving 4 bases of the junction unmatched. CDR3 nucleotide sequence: TGTGCCAGCAGCTCGGGACTAGCGGGAGTGGATGAGCAGTTCTTC. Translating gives CASSSGLAGVDEQFF.

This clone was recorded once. For the CDR3, the DNA is TGTGCCAGCAGCTTAGACGGGGGTAGACACACCGGGGAGCTGTTTTTT. Its protein product is CASSLDGGRHTGELFF. The gene calls are TRBV7-6 and TRBJ2-2, with D maybe TRBD2 (6 bases). The V end lost 1 base, the J end lost 3 bases, and 12 bases lay between the germline ends. The CDR3 is 16 amino acids. Germline V gene lookup returns CDR1 SGHVS and CDR2 FNYEAQ. The full variable domain, rest sourced from reference TRBV7-6 and TRBJ2-2, is GAGVSQSPRYKVTKRGQDVALRCDPISGHVSLYWYRQALGQGPEFLTYFNYEAQQDKSGLPNDRFSAERPEGSISTLTIQRTEQRDSAMYRCASSLDGGRHTGELFFGEGSRLTVL.

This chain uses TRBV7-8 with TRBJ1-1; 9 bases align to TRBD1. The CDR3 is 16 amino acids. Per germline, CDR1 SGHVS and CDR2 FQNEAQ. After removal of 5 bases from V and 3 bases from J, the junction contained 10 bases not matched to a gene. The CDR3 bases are TGTGCCAGCAGCCCTAGACAGGGGGTCCAATACACTGAAGCTTTCTTT. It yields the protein CASSPRQGVQYTEAFF.

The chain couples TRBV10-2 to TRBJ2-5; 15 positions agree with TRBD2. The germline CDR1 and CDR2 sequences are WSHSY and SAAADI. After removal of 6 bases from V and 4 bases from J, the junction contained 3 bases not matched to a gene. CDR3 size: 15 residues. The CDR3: CASRGGLAGGETQYF. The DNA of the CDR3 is TGCGCCAGCAGGGGGGGACTAGCGGGAGGAGAGACCCAGTACTTC.

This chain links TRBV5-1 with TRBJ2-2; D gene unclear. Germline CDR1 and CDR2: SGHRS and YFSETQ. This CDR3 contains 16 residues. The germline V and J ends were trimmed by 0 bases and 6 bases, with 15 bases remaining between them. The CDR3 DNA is TGCGCCAGCAGCTTGGCCTCGTTGAGTGGCCCCGGGGAGCTGTTTTTT. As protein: CASSLASLSGPGELFF.

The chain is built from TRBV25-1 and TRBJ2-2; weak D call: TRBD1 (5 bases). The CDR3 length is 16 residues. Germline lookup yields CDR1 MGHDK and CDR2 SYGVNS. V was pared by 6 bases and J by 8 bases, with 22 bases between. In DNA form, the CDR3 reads TGTGCCAGCAGGTCGCACGTAAGGGGCGTAATGGGGGAGCTGTTTTTT. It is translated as CASRSHVRGVMGELFF.

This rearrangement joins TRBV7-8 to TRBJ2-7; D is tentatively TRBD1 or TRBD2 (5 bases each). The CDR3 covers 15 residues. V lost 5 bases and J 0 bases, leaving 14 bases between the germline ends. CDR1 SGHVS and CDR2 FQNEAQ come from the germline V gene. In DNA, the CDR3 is TGTGCCAGCAGCAGGAGGCAGGGTAGCTCCTACGAGCAGTACTTC. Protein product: CASSRRQGSSYEQYF.

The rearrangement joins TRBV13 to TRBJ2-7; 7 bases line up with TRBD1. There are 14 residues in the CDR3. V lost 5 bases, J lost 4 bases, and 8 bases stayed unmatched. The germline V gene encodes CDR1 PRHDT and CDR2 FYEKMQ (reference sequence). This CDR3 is CASSRRDSFYEQYF. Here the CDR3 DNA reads TGTGCCAGCAGCCGCCGGGACAGTTTTTACGAGCAGTACTTC.

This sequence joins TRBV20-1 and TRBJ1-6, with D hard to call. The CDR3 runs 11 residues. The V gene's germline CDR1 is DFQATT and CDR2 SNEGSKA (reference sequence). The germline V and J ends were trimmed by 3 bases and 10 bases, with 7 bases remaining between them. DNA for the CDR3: TGCAGTGCTAGGCGTGGCTCACCCCTCCACTTT. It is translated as CSARRGSPLHF.

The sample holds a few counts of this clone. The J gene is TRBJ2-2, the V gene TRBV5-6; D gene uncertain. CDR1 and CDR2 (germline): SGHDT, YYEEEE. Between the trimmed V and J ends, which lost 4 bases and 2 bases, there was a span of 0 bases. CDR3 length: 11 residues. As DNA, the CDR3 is TGTGCCAGCAGCAACACCGGGGAGCTGTTTTTT. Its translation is CASSNTGELFF. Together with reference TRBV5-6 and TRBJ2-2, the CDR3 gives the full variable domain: DAGVTQSPTHLIKTRGQQVTLRCSPKSGHDTVSWYQQALGQGPQFIFQYYEEEERQRGNFPDRFSGHQFPNYSSELNVNALLLGDSALYLCASSNTGELFFGEGSRLTVL.

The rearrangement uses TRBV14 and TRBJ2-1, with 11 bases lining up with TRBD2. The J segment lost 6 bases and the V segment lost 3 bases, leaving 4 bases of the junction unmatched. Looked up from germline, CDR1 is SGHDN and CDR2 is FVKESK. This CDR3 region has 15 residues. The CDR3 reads CASSHIAGGGNEQFF. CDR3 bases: TGTGCCAGCAGCCACATAGCGGGAGGGGGCAATGAGCAGTTCTTC.

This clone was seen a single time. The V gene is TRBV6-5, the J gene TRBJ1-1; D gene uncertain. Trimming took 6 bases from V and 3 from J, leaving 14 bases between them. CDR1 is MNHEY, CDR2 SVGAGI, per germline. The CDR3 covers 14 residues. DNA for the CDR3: TGTGCCAGCAGGCTTCAGGTTTCCTACACTGAAGCTTTCTTT. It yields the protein CASRLQVSYTEAFF.

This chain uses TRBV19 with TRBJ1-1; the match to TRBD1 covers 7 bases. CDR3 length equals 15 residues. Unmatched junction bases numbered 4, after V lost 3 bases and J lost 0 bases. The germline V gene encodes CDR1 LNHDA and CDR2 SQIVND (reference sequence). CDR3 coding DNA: TGTGCCAGTAGTATTGGGGGACAGATGAACACTGAAGCTTTCTTT. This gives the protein CASSIGGQMNTEAFF.

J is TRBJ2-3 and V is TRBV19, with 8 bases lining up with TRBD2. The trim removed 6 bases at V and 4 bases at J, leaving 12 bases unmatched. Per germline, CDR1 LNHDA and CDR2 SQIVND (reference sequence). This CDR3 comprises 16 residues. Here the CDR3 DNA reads TGTGCCAGTAGGGACGGGAGGGCTCTAAGGTCAGATACGCAGTATTTT. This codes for CASRDGRALRSDTQYF.

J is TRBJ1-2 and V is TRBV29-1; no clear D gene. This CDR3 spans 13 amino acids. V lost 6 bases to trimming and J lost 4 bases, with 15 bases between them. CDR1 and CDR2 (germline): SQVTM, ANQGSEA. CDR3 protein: CSVRGEGSYGYTF. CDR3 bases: TGCAGCGTCCGGGGTGAAGGTAGCTATGGCTACACCTTC.